The present T cell receptor beta chain was sequenced within a study of blood T cell repertoires in COVID-19. Study-level background: From T cells, B-cell-depleted T cells, or PBMCs came the material, which was cDNA or gDNA.

There are 13 residues in the CDR3. With 4 bases removed from V and 8 bases from J, the gap between germline ends came to 12 bases. Germline CDR1 is SGHAT and CDR2 is FQNNGV. TCRdb's copy holds only in-frame clones and misses some; the assay was immunoSEQ multiplex PCR. The sample carries 190,000 or so clones, 86% recorded once. The specimen sequenced was PBMCs or T cells enriched from blood (not recorded which). This chain uses TRBV11-2 with TRBJ2-1, with D perhaps matching TRBD1 (5 bases). This receptor was obtained from a woman younger than 45 who had been exposed to COVID-19. This CDR3 is CASSWLRGDEQFF. Here the CDR3 DNA reads TGTGCCAGCAGCTGGCTTAGGGGCGATGAGCAGTTCTTC.